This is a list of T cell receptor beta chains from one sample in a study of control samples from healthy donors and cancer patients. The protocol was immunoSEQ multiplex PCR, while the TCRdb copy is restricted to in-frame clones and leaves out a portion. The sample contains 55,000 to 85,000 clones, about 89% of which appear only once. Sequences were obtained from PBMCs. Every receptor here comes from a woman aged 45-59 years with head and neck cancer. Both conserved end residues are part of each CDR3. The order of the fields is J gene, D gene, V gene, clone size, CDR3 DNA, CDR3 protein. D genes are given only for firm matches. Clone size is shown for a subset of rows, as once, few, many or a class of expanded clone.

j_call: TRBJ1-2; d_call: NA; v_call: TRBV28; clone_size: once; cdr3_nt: TGTGCCAGCAGTTTCGTTTGGGGCTACACCTTC; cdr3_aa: CASSFVWGYTF
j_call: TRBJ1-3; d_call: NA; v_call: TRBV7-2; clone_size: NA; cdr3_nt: TGTGCCAGCAGCCCCGGGGGGGCAGTTAGAAACACCATATATTTT; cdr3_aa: CASSPGGAVRNTIYF
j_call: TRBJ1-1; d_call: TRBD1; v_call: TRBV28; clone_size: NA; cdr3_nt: TGTGCCAGCAGTTTAGAAAGACCGGGACAGGCAGCTTTCTTT; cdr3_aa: CASSLERPGQAAFF
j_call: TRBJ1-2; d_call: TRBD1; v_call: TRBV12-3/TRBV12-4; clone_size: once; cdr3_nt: TGTGCCAGCAGTTTAACAGGGGGCTATGGCTACACCTTC; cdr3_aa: CASSLTGGYGYTF
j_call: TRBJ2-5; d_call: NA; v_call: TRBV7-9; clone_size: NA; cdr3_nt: TGTGCCAGCAGCTTAGATTTGGACGAGACCCAGTACTTC; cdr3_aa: CASSLDLDETQYF
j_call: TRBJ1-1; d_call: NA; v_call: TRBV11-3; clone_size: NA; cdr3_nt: TGTGCCAGCAGCTTCGAGGGGGACACTGAAGCTTTCTTT; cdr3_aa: CASSFEGDTEAFF
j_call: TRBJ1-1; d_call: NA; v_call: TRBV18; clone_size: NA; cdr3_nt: TGTGCCAGCTCACCACCGAAGGGGTCCACTGAAGCTTTCTTT; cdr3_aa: CASSPPKGSTEAFF
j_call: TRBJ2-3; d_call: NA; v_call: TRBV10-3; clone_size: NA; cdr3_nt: TGTGCCATCAGTGGATCGGCGGCCACTAGCACAGATACGCAGTATTTT; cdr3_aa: CAISGSAATSTDTQYF
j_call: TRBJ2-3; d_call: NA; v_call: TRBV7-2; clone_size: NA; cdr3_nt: TGTGCCAGCAGCTTAGCGATGGGGCCTGGCACAGATACGCAGTATTTT; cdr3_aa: CASSLAMGPGTDTQYF
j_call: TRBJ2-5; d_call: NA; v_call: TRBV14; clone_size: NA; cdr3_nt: TGTGCCAGCAGCATCCGGGACTTCCAAGAGACCCAGTACTTC; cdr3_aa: CASSIRDFQETQYF
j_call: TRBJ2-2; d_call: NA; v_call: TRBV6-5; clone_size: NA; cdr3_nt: TGTGCCAGCAGTTCGAGGTCCCGGACCGGGGCCGGGGAGCTGTTTTTT; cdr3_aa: CASSSRSRTGAGELFF
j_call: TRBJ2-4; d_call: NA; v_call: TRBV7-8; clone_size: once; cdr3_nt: TGTGCCAGCAGCTTCTCGGGTCGTACTGACAAAAACATTCAGTACTTC; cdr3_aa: CASSFSGRTDKNIQYF
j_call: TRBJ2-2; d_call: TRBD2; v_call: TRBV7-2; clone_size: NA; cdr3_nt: TGTGCCAGCAGCTTAGTTGGGATCGGGGGGAGGAACACCGGGGAGCTGTTTTTT; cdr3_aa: CASSLVGIGGRNTGELFF
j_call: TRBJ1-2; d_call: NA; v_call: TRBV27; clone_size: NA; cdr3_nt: TGTGCCAGCAGTTCTTCCATCCGTTCTAACTATGGCTACACCTTC; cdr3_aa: CASSSSIRSNYGYTF